The T cell receptor beta chain described here comes from a study of chronic HIV infection and antiretroviral therapy. This clonotype came up a few times. TCRdb processed the 5' RACE reads anew with MiXCR; each CDR3 protein has one entry. The sample contains 40,000 to 50,000 distinct CDR3 sequences, about 18% of which appear only once. The sequence was obtained from an adult who had HIV and had not received antiretroviral therapy, or was an uninfected healthy control (not recorded which). Sequencing was performed on peripheral blood.

The CDR3 protein is CASSLSQVPYEQYF. CDR3 nucleotide sequence: TGTGCCAGCAGTTTGAGTCAGGTCCCCTACGAGCAGTACTTC. This chain joins TRBV28 and TRBJ2-7, with D hard to call. Trimming shortened V by 3 bases and J by 2 bases, and 11 bases separated the two germline ends. The CDR3 length is 14 residues. The germline CDR1 and CDR2 sequences are MDHEN and SYDVKM.